This entry lists 26 T cell receptor beta chains sequenced from one sample in a study of T cell responses to AZD1222 COVID-19 vaccine. Clones were read by immunoSEQ multiplex PCR, and TCRdb kept only the in-frame ones, dropping some. There are under 150,000 clones in the sample; approximately 90% occur only once, and approximately 9.8% lies in the top ten. Source: peripheral blood, taken 28 days after the second AZD1222 dose. The source is an adult who received the AZD1222 COVID-19 vaccine.

The chain is built from TRBV19 and TRBJ1-5; D is ambiguous. CDR1 is LNHDA, CDR2 SQIVND, per germline (reference sequence). Trimming pared 7 bases from V and 0 bases from J, leaving 16 bases between. The CDR3 is 16 amino acids. The CDR3 region is CASTGRLIFSNQPQHF. The CDR3 DNA sequence: TGTGCCAGTACCGGACGGTTAATCTTTAGCAATCAGCCCCAGCATTTT.

The chain joins TRBV5-1 to TRBJ1-4; 9 nucleotides align to TRBD1. The germline gives CDR1 SGHRS, CDR2 YFSETQ. The J segment lost 0 bases and the V segment lost 4 bases, leaving 7 bases of the junction unmatched. The CDR3 sequence is 17 residues long. CDR3 residues: CASSPGQGTPTNEKLFF. CDR3 coding DNA: TGCGCCAGCAGCCCAGGACAGGGGACCCCAACTAATGAAAAACTGTTTTTT.

This clone was observed a single time. V usage is TRBV6-6 and J usage is TRBJ1-2; 7 nucleotides align to TRBD1. Germline V gene data show CDR1 as MNHNY and CDR2 as SVGAGI (reference sequence). The junction had 8 bases not matched to a gene; V was cut back by 5 bases and J by 8 bases. The CDR3 runs 13 residues. CDR3 bases: TGTGCCAGCAGTCCCTCGACAGGGTCAGGCTACACCTTC. Translated, it gives CASSPSTGSGYTF.

V is TRBV2 and J is TRBJ2-3, with TRBD2 identical over 8 bases. The CDR3 is made up of 16 amino acids. Trimming removed 7 bases from V and 6 bases from J; junction bases left unmatched: 15. Germline CDR1 reads SNHLY; CDR2 reads FYNNEI. The CDR3 bases are TGTGCCAGCATGGCGGGGGGCCTACTGGGGGAGGATACGCAGTATTTT. Its protein is CASMAGGLLGEDTQYF.

A remark on this clone: One junction end disagrees with the germline gene, perhaps due to a read error. The gene calls are TRBV30 and TRBJ2-3; D remains ambiguous. The germline gives CDR1 GTSNPN, CDR2 SVGIG (reference sequence). This CDR3 region has 12 residues. This CDR3 reads CAWKESTDTQYF. The CDR3 nucleotides read TGTGCCTGGAAGGAAAGCACTGATACGCAGTATTTT. Looking up the rest from reference TRBV30 and TRBJ2-3 gives the full variable domain: SQTIHQWPATLVQPVGSPLSLECTVEGTSNPNLYWYRQAAGRGLQLLFYSVGIGQISSEVPQNLSASRPQDRQFILSSKKLLLSDSGFYLCAWKESTDTQYFGPGTRLTVL.

Worth noting for this clone: One junction end disagrees with the germline gene, perhaps due to a read error. The V and J genes are TRBV4-2 and TRBJ1-1, with TRBD1 matching 7 bases. Germline V CDR1 and CDR2: LGHNA, YNFKEQ. The length of the CDR3 is 15 residues. This CDR3 is CASNQQGLRRAEAFF. The CDR3 coding sequence is TGTGCCAGCAACCAACAGGGGCTCCGGCGGGCTGAAGCTTTCTTT.

The V call is TRBV13, the J call TRBJ2-7; D remains ambiguous. This CDR3 spans 16 amino acids. V was clipped by 2 bases and J by 5 bases, with 19 bases between them. Germline V lookup: CDR1 PRHDT, CDR2 FYEKMQ (reference sequence). CDR3 sequence: CASSLNFAGSGNEQYF. The CDR3 nucleotides read TGTGCCAGCAGCTTAAATTTTGCCGGGTCTGGAAACGAGCAGTACTTC.

The genes are TRBV18 and TRBJ2-5; no clear D gene. Trimming removed 5 bases at V and 1 base at J, with 5 bases between. Germline V lookup: CDR1 KGHSH, CDR2 LQKENI. This CDR3 region has 12 residues. Here the CDR3 reads CASSASQETQYF. The DNA for the CDR3 is TGTGCCAGCTCAGCGTCCCAAGAGACCCAGTACTTC.

This chain connects TRBV7-2 to TRBJ1-6, with D uncertain. V lost 1 base and J lost 3, with 7 bases in between. CDR1 SGHTA and CDR2 FQGNSA come from the germline V gene. This CDR3 is 15 amino acids long. CDR3 DNA: TGTGCCAGCAGCTTAGAGGGTTACTATAATTCACCCCTCCACTTT. This gives the protein CASSLEGYYNSPLHF. Together with reference TRBV7-2 and TRBJ1-6, the CDR3 gives the full variable domain: GAGVSQSPSNKVTEKGKDVELRCDPISGHTALYWYRQSLGQGLEFLIYFQGNSAPDKSGLPSDRFSAERTGGSVSTLTIQRTQQEDSAVYLCASSLEGYYNSPLHFGNGTRLTVT.

V and J are TRBV19 and TRBJ2-1; the D gene is possibly TRBD1 (6 bases). V was clipped by 8 bases and J by 9 bases, with 17 bases between them. This CDR3 has 13 residues. Looked up from germline, CDR1 is LNHDA and CDR2 is SQIVND (reference sequence). CDR3 coding DNA: TGTGCCAGTCGCGGACAGTTTCTTCCTGAGCAGTTCTTC. Translating it yields CASRGQFLPEQFF. The whole variable domain, remainder taken from reference TRBV19 and TRBJ2-1, is DGGITQSPKYLFRKEGQNVTLSCEQNLNHDAMYWYRQDPGQGLRLIYYSQIVNDFQKGDIAEGYSVSREKKESFPLTVTSAQKNPTAFYLCASRGQFLPEQFFGPGTRLTVL.

The rearrangement joins TRBV7-9 to TRBJ2-2, with D possibly called TRBD1 or TRBD2 (5 bases each). Trimming took off 5 bases at V and 2 bases at J, with 12 bases between the two ends. Germline V CDR1 and CDR2: SEHNR, FQNEAQ (reference sequence). CDR3 length equals 15 residues. In nucleotides, the CDR3 is TGTGCCAGCAGCCCCGGGACGGTTAACACCGGGGAGCTGTTTTTT. Its protein is CASSPGTVNTGELFF.

In this sample, this clone turned up once. V usage is TRBV2 and J usage is TRBJ1-3, with 9 bases aligning to TRBD1. Trimming took 5 bases from V and 4 from J; bases not matched to a gene: 12. Looked up from germline, CDR1 is SNHLY and CDR2 is FYNNEI. The CDR3 spans 17 residues. The DNA for the CDR3 is TGTGCCAGCAGTTATTATCGGGACAGGGCACAAGGAAACACCATATATTTT. Amino acids: CASSYYRDRAQGNTIYF.

The genes are TRBV30 and TRBJ1-2; unclear D gene. This CDR3 has 10 residues. Germline CDR1 GTSNPN, CDR2 SVGIG (reference sequence). Trimming took off 3 bases at V and 7 bases at J, with 6 bases between the two ends. The CDR3 region is CAWSPPGYTF. CDR3 sequence (DNA): TGTGCCTGGAGCCCACCTGGCTACACCTTC.

The chain recombines TRBV2 with TRBJ1-5; 8 bases line up with TRBD1. This CDR3 contains 17 residues. Germline V gives CDR1 SNHLY, CDR2 FYNNEI. The V segment lost 6 bases and the J segment 5 bases; nucleotides outside the gene matches: 15. The CDR3 coding sequence is TGTGCCAGCAGCACCCCCAGAGACAGGGGTTGGGATCAGCCCCAGCATTTT. It encodes CASSTPRDRGWDQPQHF.

The V call is TRBV4-1, the J call TRBJ1-1; no reliable D call. V lost 0 bases to trimming and J lost 0 bases, with 17 bases between them. CDR1 is MGHRA, CDR2 YSYEKL, per germline. CDR3 length equals 18 residues. DNA for the CDR3: TGCGCCAGCAGCCAAGAAGTTAGGCAGAAAAAGATGAACACTGAAGCTTTCTTT. Its translation: CASSQEVRQKKMNTEAFF.

The chain recombines TRBV7-2 with TRBJ1-2; 8 bases agree with TRBD1. The CDR3 has 15 amino acids. V lost 5 bases and J lost 4; bases outside the gene matches: 9. CDR1 and CDR2 from the germline V gene are SGHTA and FQGNSA. In DNA form, the CDR3 reads TGTGCCAGCAGCCCACGGACAGGGAGAGGCTATGGCTACACCTTC. Amino acids: CASSPRTGRGYGYTF.

The gene calls are TRBV7-9 and TRBJ2-7, with D maybe TRBD2 (5 bases). The germline CDR1 and CDR2 sequences are SEHNR and FQNEAQ (reference sequence). The CDR3 spans 17 residues. Deletions cut 5 bases from V and 3 bases from J, with 23 bases between. The CDR3 protein is CASSPPPGIAPSYEQYF. The CDR3 DNA follows: TGTGCCAGCAGCCCCCCCCCGGGGATAGCGCCAAGCTACGAGCAGTACTTC.

The rearrangement uses TRBV11-2 and TRBJ2-5; 9 nucleotides line up with TRBD2. Germline trimming cut 3 bases from V and 4 bases from J; bases unmatched to any gene: 15. CDR1 SGHAT and CDR2 FQNNGV come from the germline V gene. The CDR3 has 18 amino acids. The CDR3 loop reads CASSLGVSGTSLGETQYF. The CDR3 DNA follows: TGTGCCAGCAGCTTGGGCGTTTCCGGGACTAGCTTAGGAGAGACCCAGTACTTC.

The V call is TRBV19, the J call TRBJ1-3; D possibly corresponds to TRBD1 (6 bases). Germline V gene lookup returns CDR1 LNHDA and CDR2 SQIVND (reference sequence). V was pared by 3 bases and J by 0 bases, with 15 bases between. This CDR3 contains 17 residues. CDR3 region: CASSILDRSSSGNTIYF. CDR3 in DNA: TGTGCCAGTAGTATTCTAGACAGGTCCAGCTCTGGAAACACCATATATTTT.

The table lists this clone with a count of one. The genes are TRBV4-1 and TRBJ2-6; tentatively, D is TRBD1 (5 bases). Germline loops: CDR1 MGHRA, CDR2 YSYEKL. The CDR3 spans 18 residues. V lost 0 bases and J 0 bases, leaving 12 bases between the germline ends. DNA for the CDR3: TGCGCCAGCAGCCAAGAAAGGGGCTTACTCTCTGGGGCCAACGTCCTGACTTTC. Its translation is CASSQERGLLSGANVLTF.

The chain has TRBV2 and TRBJ1-3; no reliable D call. Trimming took 4 bases from V and 4 from J, leaving 8 bases between them. Germline V gene data show CDR1 as SNHLY and CDR2 as FYNNEI. There are 13 residues in the CDR3. The CDR3 coding sequence is TGTGCCAGCAGTGTGCTCTCAGGAAACACCATATATTTT. This sequence encodes CASSVLSGNTIYF.

Of note for this clone: This same CDR3 is encoded by further DNA sequences in the sample. V usage is TRBV7-9 and J usage is TRBJ1-2; D is unclear. This CDR3 comprises 13 residues. The germline V gene has CDR1 SEHNR and CDR2 FQNEAQ (reference sequence). Trimming shortened V by 4 bases and J by 4 bases, and 10 bases separated the two germline ends. CDR3 loop: CASSSDGLYGYTF. Here the CDR3 DNA reads TGTGCCAGCAGCTCGGACGGTCTCTATGGCTACACCTTC.

This clone has just a few counts. The chain recombines TRBV5-1 with TRBJ1-3, with D possibly matching TRBD1 (6 bases). Germline V gives CDR1 SGHRS, CDR2 YFSETQ. V gave up 0 bases and J gave up 3 bases, with 13 bases separating them. This CDR3 comprises 16 residues. CDR3 sequence reads: CASSLGLTGYGNTIYF. CDR3 DNA: TGCGCCAGCAGCTTGGGCCTAACAGGGTATGGAAACACCATATATTTT.

This chain links TRBV18 with TRBJ1-4, with TRBD1 matching 8 bases. Per the germline V gene, CDR1 is KGHSH and CDR2 is LQKENI. V trimming: 2 bases; J trimming: 8 bases; junction bases outside the gene matches: 10. The CDR3 length is 16 residues. The CDR3 region is CASSPSGGLFSEKLFF. In DNA form, the CDR3 reads TGTGCCAGCTCACCATCAGGGGGCCTGTTTTCGGAAAAACTGTTTTTT.

This clone qualifies as medium-sized (0.01 to 0.1%). The chain is built from TRBV6-5 and TRBJ1-1; a possible D gene is TRBD1 (6 bases). This CDR3 contains 15 residues. CDR1 and CDR2 from the germline V gene are MNHEY and SVGAGI. The germline V and J ends were trimmed by 0 bases and 1 base, with 9 bases remaining between them. DNA for the CDR3: TGTGCCAGCAGTTACTCGAAGGGGGGGAACACTGAAGCTTTCTTT. It is translated as CASSYSKGGNTEAFF.

The rearrangement joins TRBV30 to TRBJ1-3, with D possibly matching TRBD1 (5 bases). Between the trimmed V and J ends, which lost 4 bases and 9 bases, there was a span of 16 bases. Per the germline V gene, CDR1 is GTSNPN and CDR2 is SVGIG (reference sequence). The CDR3 has 13 residues. The CDR3 nucleotides read TGTGCCTGGAATAAGGTGTCAAGGGGCACCATATATTTT. Amino acids: CAWNKVSRGTIYF.